A selection of T cell receptor beta chains follows, all from one sample in a study of T-cell memory formation after mild COVID-19. TCRdb analysed the 5' RACE reads with MiXCR anew, one entry per CDR3 protein. Of 400,000 to 500,000 distinct CDR3 sequences in the sample, approximately 25% were seen once. The source material was PBMCs or a T cell subset sorted from them (not recorded which). All receptors derive from an adult woman who had mild COVID-19 (a few samples of this study predate the infection). Cell type and time point are not known. Both conserved end residues are part of each CDR3. A D gene is named only where the DNA matches it firmly. Expanded clones get a size class; other rows say once, few or many, or leave the size out.

>TRBD2|NA|TRBJ2-7|TRBV27
TGTGCCAGCAGTTTTGCCAAGAGGACTAGCGGGAGCGGCTTGGAGCAGTACTTC
CASSFAKRTSGSGLEQYF
>TRBD2|few|TRBJ2-3|TRBV12-3/TRBV12-4
TGTGCCAGCAGTTCGGGACTAGCGGGGGGGCCCGATACGCAGTATTTT
CASSSGLAGGPDTQYF
>NA|NA|TRBJ1-3|TRBV12-3/TRBV12-4
TGTGCCAGCAGTTTAACGGCGACCCCCTCTGGAAACACCATATATTTT
CASSLTATPSGNTIYF
>NA|NA|TRBJ2-7|TRBV24-1
TGTGCCACCAGTATGGTCGGGGGCTACGAGCAGTACTTC
CATSMVGGYEQYF
>NA|few|TRBJ2-1|TRBV11-3
TGTGCCAGCAGTTGGTGGGGCCGGGACTCCAATGAGCAGTTCTTC
CASSWWGRDSNEQFF
>TRBD1|NA|TRBJ2-1|TRBV4-1
TGCGCCAGCAGTCGGACAGGGTTGGAGAATGAGCAGTTCTTC
CASSRTGLENEQFF
>NA|NA|TRBJ2-7|TRBV27
TGTGCCAGCAGTTATCTGCGACGGGAATCCCCCTACGAGCAGTACTTC
CASSYLRRESPYEQYF
>TRBD1|NA|TRBJ2-1|TRBV5-1
TGCGCCAGCAGCCGCATGGGACAGGCTTCCAATGAGCAGTTCTTC
CASSRMGQASNEQFF
>NA|many|TRBJ1-5|TRBV20-1
TGCAGTGCTAGAGGGGTTGATAATCAGCCCCAGCATTTT
CSARGVDNQPQHF
>TRBD1|few|TRBJ1-5|TRBV18
TGTGCCAGCTCACCACCCGGGACAGGGAATCAGCCCCAGCATTTT
CASSPPGTGNQPQHF
>NA|NA|TRBJ2-3|TRBV12-3/TRBV12-4
TGTGCCAGCAGTTCTTTCACGGGTCCCTCGGATACGCAGTATTTT
CASSSFTGPSDTQYF
>NA|few|TRBJ1-6|TRBV19
TGTGCCAGTAATATGGACTGGGGCTCACCCCTCCACTTT
CASNMDWGSPLHF
>NA|NA|TRBJ1-2|TRBV12-3/TRBV12-4
TGTGCCAGCAGTCCTGGGTCTTTCGGGTATGGCTACACCTTC
CASSPGSFGYGYTF
>TRBD2|NA|TRBJ2-7|TRBV28
TGTGCCAGTTCCTACGGGGGGACCTACGAGCAGTACTTC
CASSYGGTYEQYF
>TRBD1|NA|TRBJ1-2|TRBV20-1
TGCAGCGTCTACCCGTTTTTGACAGGGCAAAACTATGGCTACACCTTC
CSVYPFLTGQNYGYTF
>NA|few|TRBJ1-1|TRBV29-1
TGCAGCGTTAGCCGGACAGCGGGATCTCCTGAAGCTTTCTTT
CSVSRTAGSPEAFF
>TRBD2|NA|TRBJ2-3|TRBV6-6
TGTGCCAGCTTGAGCCCCGGACTAGCTGGGGTCTTTGGAGATACGCAGTATTTT
CASLSPGLAGVFGDTQYF
>TRBD2|NA|TRBJ2-5|TRBV19
TGTGCCAGTAGTGCCCGTCCGGGACTAAAACAAGAGACCCAGTACTTC
CASSARPGLKQETQYF
>NA|many|TRBJ2-2|TRBV12-3/TRBV12-4
TGTGCCATCCAATCCAAGGGAGTCCGGGGGTTCCGCGGGGAGCTGTTTTTT
CAIQSKGVRGFRGELFF
>NA|NA|TRBJ1-2|TRBV5-1
TGCGCCAGCAGCCCCTGGACAGCGTCGGGCTACACCTTC
CASSPWTASGYTF
>NA|NA|TRBJ1-1|TRBV11-2
TGTGCCAGCAGCTTGGGGGAGGACACTGAAGCTTTCTTT
CASSLGEDTEAFF
>NA|NA|TRBJ2-3|TRBV5-1
TGCGCCAGCAGCTTGGCGGGGTACTACACAGATACGCAGTATTTT
CASSLAGYYTDTQYF
>NA|NA|TRBJ2-5|TRBV4-2
TGTGCCAGCAGCCAAGATCCCGGCAGCTACCCTCTTTCGGAGACCCAGTACTTC
CASSQDPGSYPLSETQYF
>NA|NA|TRBJ2-1|TRBV9
TGTGCCAGCAGCGTAAACCCGGGCAATGAGCAGTTCTTC
CASSVNPGNEQFF
>NA|NA|TRBJ2-1|TRBV12-3/TRBV12-4
TGTGCCAGCAGTTTTTATGGGGGTCCGAATGAGCAGTTCTTC
CASSFYGGPNEQFF
>NA|few|TRBJ2-1|TRBV11-3
TGTGCCAGCAGCTCCCTGAACAATGAGCAGTTCTTC
CASSSLNNEQFF
>NA|NA|TRBJ2-4|TRBV11-3
TGTGCCAGCAGCTTAGATTTGGGTCCCACGAACATTCAGTACTTC
CASSLDLGPTNIQYF
>NA|few|TRBJ2-1|TRBV3-1
TGTGCCAGCAGCGGACTGAGAGGCGATGAGCAGTTCTTC
CASSGLRGDEQFF
>NA|NA|TRBJ2-7|TRBV27
TGTGCCAGCAGCCTACGGGGAAGAGGGTCCTACGAGCAGTACTTC
CASSLRGRGSYEQYF
>NA|NA|TRBJ1-5|TRBV29-1
TGCAGCGTTAGGTCACAGGGAAGCAATCAGCCCCAGCATTTT
CSVRSQGSNQPQHF
>NA|NA|TRBJ2-3|TRBV11-2
TGTGCCAGCAGCTTCCTCCTGGACACAGATACGCAGTATTTT
CASSFLLDTDTQYF
>TRBD2|few|TRBJ2-7|TRBV29-1
TGCAGCGTTGAAGATCGGGGGGTTTACGAGCAGTACTTC
CSVEDRGVYEQYF
>TRBD1|once|TRBJ1-4|TRBV12-3/TRBV12-4
TGTGCCAGCACCCCCAGACAGGGTCGGGAAAAACTGTTTTTT
CASTPRQGREKLFF
>NA|NA|TRBJ2-5|TRBV7-2
TGTGCCAGCAGCGCCGGGGTGGCCGGGGGTAAGACCCAGTACTTC
CASSAGVAGGKTQYF
>NA|few|TRBJ1-2|TRBV3-1
TGTGCCAGCAGCCAAGAGGGAACCGGGGATGGCTACACCTTC
CASSQEGTGDGYTF
>NA|few|TRBJ2-7|TRBV27
TGTGCCAGCAGTATAGGAAACGAGCAGTACTTC
CASSIGNEQYF
>NA|NA|TRBJ1-3|TRBV6-1
TGTGCCAGCAGGACTTATCCCGAGGACACCATATATTTT
CASRTYPEDTIYF
>TRBD2|NA|TRBJ2-2|TRBV6-4
TGTGCCAGCAGCCTCGGACTAGCGGGAGTCCACGGGGAGCTGTTTTTT
CASSLGLAGVHGELFF
>NA|NA|TRBJ1-2|TRBV5-1
TGCGCCAGCATGTACACCAAGGCGAGTGGCTACACCTTC
CASMYTKASGYTF
>NA|few|TRBJ1-6|TRBV4-2
TGTGCCAGCAGCCAAGTCGGGACGGATAATTCACCCCTCCACTTT
CASSQVGTDNSPLHF
>NA|NA|TRBJ2-6|TRBV30
TGTGCCTGGATTGACAAATCCTTCTCCGGGGCCAACGTCCTGACTTTC
CAWIDKSFSGANVLTF
>TRBD1|few|TRBJ2-7|TRBV18
TGTGCCAGCTCACTCCAATGGGGACAGGAGTCCTACGAGCAGTACTTC
CASSLQWGQESYEQYF
>NA|NA|TRBJ2-1|TRBV24-1
TGTGCCACCAGTGGCAGGTCGGATATCGATGAGCAGTTCTTC
CATSGRSDIDEQFF
>NA|few|TRBJ1-6|TRBV12-3/TRBV12-4
TGTGCCAGCAGTTTTGACAGGAATTCACCCCTCCACTTT
CASSFDRNSPLHF
>TRBD2|NA|TRBJ2-7|TRBV7-9
TGTGCCAGCAGCTTGGGAGGGACTAGCACCGGAAATGAGCAGTACTTC
CASSLGGTSTGNEQYF
>NA|few|TRBJ2-2|TRBV5-1
TGCGCCAGCAGAGTTCCCGGGGAGGCGGACACCGGGGAGCTGTTTTTT
CASRVPGEADTGELFF
>NA|NA|TRBJ1-3|TRBV28
TGTGCCAGCAGTTCGGTCAGGGACTCTGGAAACACCATATATTTT
CASSSVRDSGNTIYF
>NA|NA|TRBJ1-5|TRBV6-2/TRBV6-3
TGTGCCAGCAGTTCGTTTGGTGGGAGCGGCAATCAGCCCCAGCATTTT
CASSSFGGSGNQPQHF
>NA|many|TRBJ2-7|TRBV6-2/TRBV6-3
TGTGCCAGCGGCCCCCTGGTCTACGAGCAGTACTTC
CASGPLVYEQYF
>TRBD2|few|TRBJ2-1|TRBV10-3
TGTGCCATCAGTGGATCTAGCGGAGACTCCTACAATGAGCAGTTCTTC
CAISGSSGDSYNEQFF
>TRBD1|NA|TRBJ1-2|TRBV7-9
TGTGCCAGCAGCCCTAGGACAGGGATCTATGGCTACACCTTC
CASSPRTGIYGYTF